The 10 T cell receptor beta chains below all came from one sample that was sequenced in a study of CD8 T cells in ankylosing spondylitis. TCRdb recomputed calls from the 5' RACE reads with MiXCR, one row per CDR3 protein. The sample contains 200,000 to 250,000 distinct CDR3 sequences, 9.5% to 12% of which appear only once. Source material: blood, either unsorted or a sorted T cell fraction (not recorded which). All receptors derive from a male donor with ankylosing spondylitis or in good health (not recorded which).

This clonotype was picked up a small number of times. V and J are TRBV5-5 and TRBJ1-5; D call uncertain. The germline V gene encodes CDR1 SGHKS and CDR2 YYEKEE (reference sequence). The ends were cut back, 0 bases at V and 6 bases at J, with 7 bases in the middle. The CDR3 runs to 13 residues. In nucleotides, the CDR3 is TGTGCCAGCAGCTTGGTTATAGGTCAGCCCCAGCATTTT. Translation: CASSLVIGQPQHF.

This clonotype showed up just a few times. The CDR3 here is CSASDGSSDTGELFF. DNA of the CDR3: TGCAGTGCTAGTGACGGGAGTTCGGACACCGGGGAGCTGTTTTTT. This rearrangement joins TRBV20-1 to TRBJ2-2; D perhaps matches TRBD2 (6 bases). V was clipped by 3 bases and J by 3 bases, with 14 bases between them. The CDR3 consists of 15 residues. The germline V gene encodes CDR1 DFQATT and CDR2 SNEGSKA (reference sequence).

The chain has TRBV5-1 and TRBJ1-6, with 7 bases that match TRBD1. This CDR3 has 16 amino acids. V trimming: 4 bases; J trimming: 6 bases; junction bases outside the gene matches: 10. CDR1 SGHRS and CDR2 YFSETQ come from the germline V gene. The CDR3 spells CASSAGQVGVNSPLHF. The CDR3 DNA is TGCGCCAGCAGCGCCGGACAGGTAGGGGTTAATTCACCCCTCCACTTT.

This sequence joins TRBV4-1 and TRBJ1-5; D is uncertain. Trimming cost V 4 bases and J 4 bases, with 14 bases left between them. This CDR3 has 15 amino acids. Germline CDR1 reads MGHRA; CDR2 reads YSYEKL. The CDR3 coding sequence is TGCGCCAGCAGCCCCACATGGTTCTTAAATCAGCCCCAGCATTTT. Translating gives CASSPTWFLNQPQHF.

The chain is built from TRBV12-3 or TRBV12-4 and TRBJ2-7; a weak D match, TRBD2 (6 bases). The CDR3 loop spans 15 amino acids. V lost 7 bases to trimming and J lost 2 bases, with 18 bases between them. This CDR3 is CASTRKGGQTYEQYF. CDR3 sequence (DNA): TGTGCCAGCACCCGCAAGGGAGGCCAGACCTACGAGCAGTACTTC.

This CDR3 reads CATSRDITRDRAYEQYF. The CDR3 DNA follows: TGTGCCACCAGCAGAGACATCACCCGAGACAGGGCCTACGAGCAGTACTTC. The V call is TRBV15, the J call TRBJ2-7, with TRBD1 matching over 7 bases. CDR1 and CDR2 (germline): LNHNV, YYDKDF (reference sequence). V shed 0 bases and J 2 bases; nucleotides not matched to a gene: 10. The CDR3 sequence is 17 residues long. Based on the CDR3 plus reference TRBV15 and TRBJ2-7, the full variable domain is DAMVIQNPRYQVTQFGKPVTLSCSQTLNHNVMYWYQQKSSQAPKLLFHYYDKDFNNEADTPDNFQSRRPNTSFCFLDIRSPGLGDTAMYLCATSRDITRDRAYEQYFGPGTRLTVT.

This clonotype was seen more than once but under ten times. The chain links TRBV9 to TRBJ2-1; TRBD2 matches at 8 bases. V dropped 4 bases and J dropped 2; count of bases not matched to a gene: 5. The V gene's germline CDR1 is SGDLS and CDR2 YYNGEE. The CDR3 length is 15 residues. CDR3 bases: TGTGCCAGCAGCACCGGGGGGGGTCCCTACAATGAGCAGTTCTTC. The encoded protein is CASSTGGGPYNEQFF.

Details on this clonotype: Germline and junction disagree at one end, which may indicate a read error. This rearrangement joins TRBV7-9 to TRBJ1-1; 10 bases are a match to TRBD1. The CDR3 is made up of 15 amino acids. Germline V gene sequence: CDR1 SEHNR, CDR2 FQNEAQ (reference sequence). Here the CDR3 DNA reads TGTGCCGGCAGCCCCCGGACAGGGGGGTTCACTGAAGCTTTCTTT. It codes for CAGSPRTGGFTEAFF. The complete variable domain, with remaining parts taken from reference TRBV7-9 and TRBJ1-1, reads DTGVSQNPRHKITKRGQNVTFRCDPISEHNRLYWYRQTLGQGPEFLTYFQNEAQLEKSRLLSDRFSAERPKGSFSTLEIQRTEQGDSAMYLCAGSPRTGGFTEAFFGQGTRLTVV.

This clonotype came up a few times. The CDR3 DNA is TGTGCCAGCAGCTTAGATTGGGCAGGAGAGACCCAGTACTTC. Translation gives CASSLDWAGETQYF. The V call is TRBV11-2, the J call TRBJ2-5; no clear D gene. Per germline, CDR1 SGHAT and CDR2 FQNNGV. The CDR3 is 14 amino acids. Trimming removed 0 bases from V and 4 bases from J, with 9 bases in between. The whole variable domain, remainder taken from reference TRBV11-2 and TRBJ2-5, is EAGVAQSPRYKIIEKRQSVAFWCNPISGHATLYWYQQILGQGPKLLIQFQNNGVVDDSQLPKDRFSAERLKGVDSTLKIQPAKLEDSAVYLCASSLDWAGETQYFGPGTRLLVL.

This clonotype was picked up many times. This chain connects TRBV6-5 to TRBJ2-7; D may be TRBD2 (6 bases). V lost 10 bases to trimming and J lost 8 bases, with 15 bases between them. Germline loops: CDR1 MNHEY, CDR2 SVGAGI. This CDR3 is built from 11 residues. CDR3 sequence (DNA): TGTGCCACCGGGGAGGCCACTAAGCAGTACTTC. Translated, it gives CATGEATKQYF.